This entry describes one T cell receptor (beta chain). The antigen is unknown. Germline-derived CDR1 and CDR2 are MDHEN and SYDVKM. The CDR3 is made up of 16 amino acids. The V and J ends lost 2 bases and 5 bases respectively, with 19 bases between them. This sample is part of a study of cytomegalovirus exposure and HLA in healthy donors. Study-wide context: A later analysis reported the 90 to 150 validation repertoires used the same platform as the approximately 670 first-cohort repertoires. Study-wide results and limits: Most TCR sequences showed up rarely, but some public TCRs showed up in many donors. Specificity for CMV antigens was confirmed in vitro for a few of the CMV-associated chains.

TCRdb keeps only in-frame clones here, not all; method: immunoSEQ multiplex PCR. In the table there are nearly 200,000 clones, approximately 80% of which are singletons. This TCR was sampled from a woman between 25 and 40 years old in good health and CMV-seropositive. The specimen sequenced was PBMCs. V and J are TRBV28 and TRBJ2-7; D may be TRBD2 (6 bases). The CDR3 DNA follows: TGTGCCAGCAGTTTAGGGCCCTCGTACGGCGGGAACGAGCAGTACTTC. Translated, it gives CASSLGPSYGGNEQYF.